The sequence of this TCR beta chain was determined in a study of blood T cell repertoires in COVID-19. Whole-study context: Donors in the United States, Italy and Spain gave samples during acute or convalescent COVID-19. T cells, B-cell-depleted T cells, or PBMCs provided the cDNA or gDNA that served as material.

There are 14 residues in the CDR3. CDR1 SGDLS and CDR2 YYNGEE come from the germline V gene. Trimming pared 0 bases from V and 3 bases from J, leaving 9 bases between. Source study methods: Reference gene primer amplification yielded estimated nucleated cell counts. Sequencing was performed with immunoSEQ multiplex PCR; in TCRdb, only in-frame clones are kept and a portion is missing. V, J and clone size are those of that table, while D and trimming were read from the DNA. The data hold approximately 170,000 clones, with 88% observed a single time. Material: peripheral blood. The sequence came from a man aged 55 to 70 with acute or convalescent COVID-19. The chain joins TRBV9 to TRBJ1-2; maybe TRBD1 (5 bases). Here the CDR3 reads CASSVGEGDYGYTF. CDR3 nucleotide sequence: TGTGCCAGCAGCGTAGGGGAAGGGGACTATGGCTACACCTTC.